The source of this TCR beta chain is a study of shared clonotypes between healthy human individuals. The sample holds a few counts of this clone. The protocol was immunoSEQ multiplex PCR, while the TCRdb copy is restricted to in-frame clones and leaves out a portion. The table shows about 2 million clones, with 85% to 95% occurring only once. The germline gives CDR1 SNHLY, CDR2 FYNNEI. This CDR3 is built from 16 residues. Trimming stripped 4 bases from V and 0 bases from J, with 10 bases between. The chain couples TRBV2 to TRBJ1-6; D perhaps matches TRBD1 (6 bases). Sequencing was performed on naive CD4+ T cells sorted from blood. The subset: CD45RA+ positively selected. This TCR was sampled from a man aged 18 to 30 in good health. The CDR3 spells CASSGTASSYNSPLHF. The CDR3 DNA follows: TGTGCCAGCAGTGGGACAGCGAGCTCCTATAATTCACCCCTCCACTTT. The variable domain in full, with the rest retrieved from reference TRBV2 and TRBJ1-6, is EPEVTQTPSHQVTQMGQEVILRCVPISNHLYFYWYRQILGQKVEFLVSFYNNEISEKSEIFDDQFSVERPDGSNFTLKIRSTKLEDSAMYFCASSGTASSYNSPLHFGNGTRLTVT.